Described below is a single TCR beta chain sequence and its context. This sample is drawn from a study of blood T cell repertoires in COVID-19. Study at large: Samples representing acute and convalescent COVID-19 were sourced from the United States, Italy and Spain.

CDR1 and CDR2 from the germline V gene are LGHNT and FRNRAP. Trimming shortened V by 1 base and J by 6 bases, and 19 bases separated the two germline ends. The CDR3 extends over 17 amino acids. Assay used: immunoSEQ multiplex PCR; TCRdb lists only in-frame clones, some missing. The data contain approximately 150,000 clones, roughly four fifths of them singletons. The TCR comes from a woman of 80 years or more with acute or convalescent COVID-19. Sequenced material: peripheral blood. The rearrangement links TRBV12-5 to TRBJ2-1; TRBD2 is a possible D gene (5 bases). This CDR3 reads CASGLGVRSSRFNEQFF. CDR3 nucleotide sequence: TGTGCTAGTGGTTTGGGGGTAAGGTCTAGCCGGTTCAATGAGCAGTTCTTC.